The present T cell receptor (beta chain) was sequenced within a study of T-cell reconstitution after alpha-beta-depleted transplantation in children. Unique molecular identifiers were used to barcode this TCRbeta library. TCRdb reprocessed the PCR reads with MiXCR, giving one entry per CDR3 protein. The sample holds approximately 510,000 distinct CDR3 sequences, around 18% seen once. This clonotype was picked up a small number of times. One end of the junction varies from germline; a read error may be responsible. This CDR3 has 11 amino acids. Germline lookup yields CDR1 SGDLS and CDR2 YYNGEE. The V gene is TRBV9, the J gene TRBJ2-7, with D possibly being TRBD1 (6 bases). This TCR was sampled from a human donor who donated a stem cell graft to a child with acute lymphoblastic leukemia. The sequences come from PBMCs from the stem cell graft donor, collected from the stem cell graft. The CDR3 nucleotides read TGTGCCAGCACCATTAGGGGGACGCCTCCGTTC. It translates to CASTIRGTPPF.